This TCR beta chain originates from a study of T cell repertoires in cytomegalovirus infection. A single record per CDR3 protein comes from TCRdb applying MiXCR to the reads. The top ten clones hold around 4.1% of a sample with 300,000 to 400,000 distinct CDR3 sequences, around a tenth of them seen once. There are a few counts of this clonotype. V was cut by 0 bases and J by 4 bases, with 13 bases left in between. This CDR3 comprises 16 residues. CDR1 is SGHTA and CDR2 is FQGNSA in the germline V gene. Input material: PBMCs. V is TRBV7-2 and J is TRBJ1-3; the D gene is possibly TRBD1 (6 bases). This clonotype was obtained from a human donor in good health (CMV status not recorded). Some clones in this sample may be carry-over from other donors' samples. The CDR3 loop is CASSLAGGNSGNTIYF. CDR3 DNA: TGTGCCAGCAGCTTAGCCGGGGGCAACTCGGGAAACACCATATATTTT.